This T cell receptor beta chain was identified in a study of blood T cells in healthy people across ages (dated by TCRdb to the mid-2010s). Study-level background: In model experiments, template switching captured about one uniquely barcoded TCR beta cDNA molecule for every two T cells. The study measured age-related changes in TCR beta repertoire diversity using deep sequencing normalized with unique cDNA molecular identifiers. The study analyzed two additional independent replicas of 1 million unique cDNA reads from the same blood draw for two donors, one aged 18 to 29 and one aged 80 or older. The donors were divided into four age groups: young (average approximately 16 years), middle-aged (approximately 41), aged (under 70) and long-lived (82). Findings and caveats that apply to the study as a whole: A strong correlation was found between observed TCR beta diversity and the percentage of naive T cells measured by flow cytometry. Estimates of total diversity from one million sequenced T cells were regarded as lower bounds and underestimates. Observed TCR beta diversity per million T cells fell roughly linearly with age, and a significant reduction was already apparent by age about 38. Donor CMV infection status was unknown, potentially confounding age-related changes in expanded clonotypes. Conclusive comparison of naive and antigen-experienced compartments was prevented by the profiling of bulk unsorted PBMCs. Compared with the aged group, the long-lived group had more naive CD4+ T cells, fewer expanded clones and increased TCR diversity, suggesting age selection.

The germline V gene yields MGHRA for CDR1 and YSYEKL for CDR2. V lost 4 bases and J lost 6 bases, and the count of bases not matched to a germline gene is 9. From the cysteine through the phenylalanine, the CDR3 covers 15 amino acids. Here the CDR3 DNA is all that survives: 45 bases in frame from base 1. Libraries were built with 5' RACE. Sequencer: Illumina HiSeq 2500. A second roughly 7 to 11 cycle PCR used a sample-barcoded 5' primer and a J-beta primer mix. Each TCR beta cDNA molecule received a unique molecular identifier from a template-switch 5' adaptor carrying 12 random nucleotides. Each sample yielded at least 2.5 million CDR3-containing paired-end reads. First-strand cDNA synthesis was performed from all RNA using the Mint cDNA synthesis kit, with priming by a TRBC-specific oligonucleotide. All cDNA was treated with uracil-DNA glycosylase and then went through a first 18-cycle PCR with the universal primers M1SS and BC2_uni_R. Concerning the study's data processing: For normalization, 1 million high-quality reads were randomly selected from each sample, with every read carrying a distinct molecular identifier. Instead of being binned into consensus sequences, reads that shared molecular identifiers were thrown out. MiTCR, set to a Q25 quality threshold and the strictest error-elimination algorithm, was used for CDR3 identification, clonotype clustering and error correction. A nonparametric unseen species model with Euler transformation was used to estimate a lower bound on total TCR beta diversity. TCRdb redid the processing of the public reads, applying fastp at Q25 and MiXCR, and retained in-frame beta chains. Identical CDR3 protein sequences are pooled into one entry, listed with their most common genes and DNA. The V and J calls come from TCRdb's annotation, not from the publication. The sample data list approximately 780,000 distinct CDR3 sequences, and approximately 24% of these were observed just once. The top ten constitute under 3% of the sample.

Donors were a few dozen systemically healthy Caucasian individuals from Russia aged roughly 6 to 90 years. Approximately 10 milliliters of peripheral blood were collected from each donor into EDTA-treated Vacutainer tubes. Ficoll-Paque density-gradient centrifugation was used to isolate PBMCs, with at least 6 million per sample. Trizol reagent was used to extract total RNA from PBMCs, with at least 6 micrograms per sample. Naive CD45RAhigh/CD27high T cell percentages were measured by flow cytometry on a PBMC aliquot from every donor. This clonotype was picked up a small number of times. This clone's antigen is unknown. No much larger clone is present one base from it, and per-base qualities are unavailable. These data are also associated with another study on T cells of mothers and their children. That second publication adds: Nine systemically healthy Caucasian individuals, comprising three mothers and their six children, were included as donors. cDNA synthesis consumed the entire amount of extracted RNA, loaded at approximately 1.6 ug RNA in each 15 ul reaction. In the second PCR, the M1S primer added sample barcodes and 2-4 random nucleotides. Over 8 million TCR beta CDR3 reads came from each mother, compared with approximately 3 million reads from each child. Thymic selection shapes the output of TCR recombination in a similar way in related and unrelated pairs, and inherited differences have a minor effect. Normalized repertoire overlap was always slightly but never significantly higher in related than unrelated mother-child pairs. No persistent microchimeric T cell clones were detected, at a sensitivity of about 100 clones per million clonotypes. Deep NGS was used in the study to compare the TCR beta repertoires of mothers and children and to look for features that separate related mother-child pairs from unrelated individuals. On average, the children were roughly 10 +/- 4 years old, while the mothers were approximately 41 +/- 4 years old. After adapter ligation was performed with NEBNext reagents, the libraries were sequenced on an Illumina HiSeq 2000 with 100+100 nt paired-end reads. Mother and child libraries were prepared a month apart and sequenced in separate runs to prevent cross-contamination. For each donor, between about 500,000 and 2,000,000 distinct TCR beta clonotypes were identified. Naive TCR beta clonotypes were estimated from low-frequency clonotypes matched to each donor's FACS-determined naive share, without sorting.

The chain links TRBV4-1 with TRBJ1-2; 9 nucleotides in the junction match TRBD1. The material sequenced was blood. The receptor was derived from a boy younger than 18 in good health. The CDR3 protein is CASSPKQGARDGYTF. DNA sequence: TGCGCCAGCAGCCCTAAACAGGGGGCGCGTGATGGCTACACCTTC.